This T cell receptor (beta chain) is from a study of CD4+ T cells in melanoma. General observations from the study: Diverse differentiation states were reported for melanoma neoantigen-specific CD4+ T cells.

Sequencing was performed with immunoSEQ multiplex PCR; in TCRdb, only in-frame clones are kept and a portion is missing. The repertoire holds some 14,000 clones, with approximately 83% as singletons. Of note for this clone: Its antigen is as yet unknown.

The CDR3 loop spans 17 amino acids. The V end was cut by 0 bases, the J end by 7 bases, with 22 bases between. Germline CDR1 SQVTM, CDR2 ANQGSEA. This TCR was recovered from a human donor with melanoma. The rearrangement links TRBV29-1 to TRBJ2-1; perhaps D is TRBD1 or TRBD2 (6 bases each). Sequenced material: cells from a culture (not recorded whether cultured in vitro). As DNA, the CDR3 is TGCAGCGTTGAAGATCGGGGGACATCGCGGCCGATAAATGAGCAGTTCTTC. Translation gives CSVEDRGTSRPINEQFF.